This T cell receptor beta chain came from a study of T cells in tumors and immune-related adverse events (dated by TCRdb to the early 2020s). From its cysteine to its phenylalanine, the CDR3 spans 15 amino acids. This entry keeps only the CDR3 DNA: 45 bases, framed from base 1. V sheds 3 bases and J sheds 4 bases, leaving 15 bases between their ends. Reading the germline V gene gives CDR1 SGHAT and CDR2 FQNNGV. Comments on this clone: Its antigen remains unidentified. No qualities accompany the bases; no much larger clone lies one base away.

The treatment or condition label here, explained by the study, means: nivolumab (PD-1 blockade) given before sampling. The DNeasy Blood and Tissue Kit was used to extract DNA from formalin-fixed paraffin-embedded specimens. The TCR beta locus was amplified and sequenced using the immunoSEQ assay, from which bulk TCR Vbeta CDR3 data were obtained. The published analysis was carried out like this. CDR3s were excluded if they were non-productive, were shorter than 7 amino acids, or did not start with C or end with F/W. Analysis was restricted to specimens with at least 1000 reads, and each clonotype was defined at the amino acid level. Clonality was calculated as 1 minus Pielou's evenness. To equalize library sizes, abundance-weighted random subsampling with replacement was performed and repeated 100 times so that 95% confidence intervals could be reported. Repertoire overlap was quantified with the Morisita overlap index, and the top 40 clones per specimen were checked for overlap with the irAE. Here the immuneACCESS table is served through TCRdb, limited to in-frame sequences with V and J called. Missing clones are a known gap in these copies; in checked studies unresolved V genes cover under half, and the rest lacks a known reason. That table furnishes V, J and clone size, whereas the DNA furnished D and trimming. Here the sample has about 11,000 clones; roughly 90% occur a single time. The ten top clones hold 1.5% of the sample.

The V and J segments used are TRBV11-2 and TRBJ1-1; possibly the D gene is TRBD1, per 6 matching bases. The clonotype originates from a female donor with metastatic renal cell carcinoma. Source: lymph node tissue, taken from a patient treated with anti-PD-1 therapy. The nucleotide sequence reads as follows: TGTGCCAGCAGCTTTTCCTGGGGGCGGCGCACTGAAGCTTTCTTT. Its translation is CASSFSWGRRTEAFF.